These 26 T cell receptor beta chains originate from one sample sequenced in a study of PD-L1 blockade in urothelial cancer (dated by TCRdb to 2015 to 2018). Library preparation used the immunoSEQ multiplex PCR assay. TCRdb limited this immuneACCESS table to in-frame rearrangements with V and J called. A share of clones is missing; checked studies link under half to unresolved V genes, and the rest is unexplained. The sample table holds approximately 47,000 clones, of which 75% to 90% were seen once. The ten most abundant clones make up 1.5% to 2% of the sample. In the paper's terms, the time point label means: pretreatment peripheral blood. Specimen: PBMCs, collected around atezolizumab (anti-PD-L1) treatment. These receptors all come from a man between 45 and 60 years old with urothelial cancer.

The V and J genes are TRBV5-6 and TRBJ1-3; 9 positions match TRBD1. The ends lost 3 bases at V and 0 bases at J; junction bases unmatched: 4. The CDR3 consists of 16 residues. Germline V lookup: CDR1 SGHDT, CDR2 YYEEEE. CDR3 residues: CASSSQGAYSGNTIYF. DNA of the CDR3: TGTGCCAGCAGCTCACAGGGGGCTTACTCTGGAAACACCATATATTTT.

This clone has only a few counts. This chain joins TRBV5-5 and TRBJ2-7; TRBD1 is a possible D gene (5 bases). Per germline, CDR1 SGHKS and CDR2 YYEKEE (reference sequence). The CDR3 consists of 13 residues. The germline V and J ends were trimmed by 1 base and 2 bases, with 7 bases remaining between them. CDR3 in DNA: TGTGCCAGCAGCTTGCAGGGTGCCTACGAGCAGTACTTC. This translates into CASSLQGAYEQYF.

The CDR3 reads CASTRDPGNTGELFF. DNA of the CDR3: TGTGCCAGCACGCGGGACCCGGGGAACACCGGGGAGCTGTTTTTT. The V gene is TRBV6-4, the J gene TRBJ2-2; a weak D match, TRBD2 (6 bases). Per germline, CDR1 MRHNA and CDR2 SNTAGT. The V end lost 7 bases, the J end lost 1 base, and 13 bases lay between the germline ends. The CDR3 runs to 15 residues.

This clone was seen a few times. The genes are TRBV16 and TRBJ2-1; no definite D call. The germline V and J ends were trimmed by 0 bases and 3 bases, with 3 bases remaining between them. The CDR3 extends over 13 amino acids. Germline V CDR1 and CDR2: KGHSY, FQNENV. In nucleotides, the CDR3 is TGTGCCAGCAGCCAATCTCGCTACAATGAGCAGTTCTTC. Amino acid sequence: CASSQSRYNEQFF. The full variable domain, with the rest looked up from reference TRBV16 and TRBJ2-1, is GEEVAQTPKHLVRGEGQKAKLYCAPIKGHSYVFWYQQVLKNEFKFLISFQNENVFDETGMPKERFSAKCLPNSPCSLEIQATKLEDSAVYFCASSQSRYNEQFFGPGTRLTVL.

The genes are TRBV5-1 and TRBJ1-2; D is possibly TRBD1 (6 bases). With 5 bases removed from V and 3 bases from J, the gap between germline ends came to 17 bases. The CDR3 has 15 amino acids. CDR1 SGHRS and CDR2 YFSETQ come from the germline V gene. CDR3 sequence reads: CASRHSGAYHYGYTF. In DNA, the CDR3 is TGCGCCAGCAGGCATTCAGGGGCGTATCACTATGGCTACACCTTC.

The chain uses TRBV2 and TRBJ2-7; 10 positions agree with TRBD1. The trim removed 5 bases at V and 3 bases at J, leaving 4 bases unmatched. Germline loops: CDR1 SNHLY, CDR2 FYNNEI. The CDR3 is 14 amino acids. The CDR3 here is CASSMGQGLYEQYF. The CDR3 region has the DNA TGTGCCAGCAGTATGGGACAGGGGCTCTACGAGCAGTACTTC.

This clone was detected a few times. V gene TRBV6-1 combines with J gene TRBJ1-1, with D unclear. This CDR3 region has 13 residues. V shed 5 bases and J shed 6 bases, with 13 bases lying between them. Germline lookup yields CDR1 MNHNS and CDR2 SASEGT. DNA for the CDR3: TGTGCCAGCAGTCTCTTAGGGAGCTCTGAAGCTTTCTTT. Protein sequence: CASSLLGSSEAFF.

The chain is built from TRBV27 and TRBJ2-1, with 9 bases that match TRBD2. The V gene end was trimmed by 7 bases and the J gene end by 0 bases; junction bases not matched to a gene: 13. The CDR3 totals 18 residues. From germline, CDR1 is MNHEY and CDR2 SMNVEV (reference sequence). CDR3 DNA: TGTGCCAGCACGGCCATAGCGGGAGAGGGAAGCTCCTACAATGAGCAGTTCTTC. Protein sequence: CASTAIAGEGSSYNEQFF.

There are a few counts of this clone. V and J are TRBV19 and TRBJ2-4, with TRBD2 as a possible D gene (6 bases). This CDR3 contains 13 residues. V lost 4 bases, J lost 9 bases, and 13 bases lay in between. Germline-derived CDR1 and CDR2 are LNHDA and SQIVND (reference sequence). CDR3 bases: TGTGCCAGTAGTACGGGGGATTGGGGCATTCAGTACTTC. This gives the protein CASSTGDWGIQYF.

The CDR3 loop reads CASSTTGPETQYF. In nucleotides, the CDR3 is TGTGCCAGCAGCACTACAGGGCCAGAGACCCAGTACTTC. This chain joins TRBV7-2 and TRBJ2-5; D is possibly TRBD1 (6 bases). The germline V gene encodes CDR1 SGHTA and CDR2 FQGNSA. V dropped 5 bases and J dropped 4 bases, with 11 bases sitting between them. The CDR3 sequence is 13 residues long. Full variable domain (remainder filled in from reference TRBV7-2 and TRBJ2-5): GAGVSQSPSNKVTEKGKDVELRCDPISGHTALYWYRQSLGQGLEFLIYFQGNSAPDKSGLPSDRFSAERTGGSVSTLTIQRTQQEDSAVYLCASSTTGPETQYFGPGTRLLVL.

CDR3 region: CASSLQGSLNTEAFF. CDR3 nucleotide sequence: TGTGCCAGCAGCTTACAGGGGTCTCTGAACACTGAAGCTTTCTTT. The chain joins TRBV7-8 to TRBJ1-1; possibly TRBD1 for D (6 bases). CDR3 length: 15 residues. Deletions cut 2 bases from V and 0 bases from J, with 10 bases between. CDR1 SGHVS and CDR2 FQNEAQ come from the germline V gene.

V is TRBV18 and J is TRBJ1-5; possible D gene TRBD1, 5 bases. The CDR3 consists of 15 residues. V shed 3 bases and J shed 0 bases, with 9 bases lying between them. Germline values: CDR1 KGHSH, CDR2 LQKENI. This chain's CDR3 is CASSPSGGSNQPQHF. Written as DNA, the CDR3 is TGTGCCAGCTCACCCTCGGGGGGTAGCAATCAGCCCCAGCATTTT.

This sequence joins TRBV6-6 and TRBJ2-2; a weak D match, TRBD2 (6 bases). Trimming took 6 bases from V and 1 from J, leaving 9 bases between them. The CDR3 has 14 amino acids. Germline V gene lookup returns CDR1 MNHNY and CDR2 SVGAGI (reference sequence). The CDR3 sequence is CASRRLENTGELFF. In DNA form, the CDR3 reads TGTGCCAGCAGACGACTAGAGAACACCGGGGAGCTGTTTTTT.

This clone turned up a few times. The rearrangement links TRBV30 to TRBJ1-5; 9 positions match TRBD1. V lost 2 bases, J lost 9 bases, and 8 bases stayed unmatched. This CDR3 comprises 14 residues. CDR1 is GTSNPN, CDR2 SVGIG, per germline (reference sequence). CDR3 protein: CAWSPGQGPRPQHF. The CDR3 DNA reads as TGTGCCTGGAGTCCAGGACAGGGGCCTAGGCCCCAGCATTTT.

The gene calls are TRBV6-5 and TRBJ2-1; D is uncertain. The length of the CDR3 is 12 residues. V lost 2 bases, J lost 15 bases, and 14 bases lay in between. CDR1 and CDR2 from the germline V gene are MNHEY and SVGAGI. CDR3 region: CASSYNRLARFF. In nucleotides, the CDR3 is TGTGCCAGCAGTTACAACCGATTGGCCCGGTTCTTC.

In regard to this clone: Germline is not matched at one junction end, which may reflect a read error. This sequence joins TRBV7-7 and TRBJ2-5, with TRBD1 matching over 8 bases. This CDR3 has 13 amino acids. The V gene's germline CDR1 is SSHAT and CDR2 FNYEAQ (reference sequence). This CDR3 reads CASSDGQGKTQYF. The CDR3 DNA is TGTGCTAGCAGCGACGGACAGGGAAAGACCCAGTACTTC.

CDR3 sequence (DNA): TGCGCCAGCAGCGTTGGGACTAGCGGGTTCACAGATACGCAGTATTTT. Encoded protein: CASSVGTSGFTDTQYF. The chain recombines TRBV5-1 with TRBJ2-3, with 12 bases identical to TRBD2. Losses at the gene ends were 4 bases for V and 2 bases for J; bases not matched to a gene: 5. This CDR3 has 16 residues. Germline V gene data show CDR1 as SGHRS and CDR2 as YFSETQ.

The chain recombines TRBV4-2 with TRBJ2-1; D is uncertain. V was shortened by 1 base and J by 5 bases, with 15 bases between the two germline ends. CDR1 is LGHNA, CDR2 YNFKEQ, per germline. The CDR3 loop spans 16 amino acids. CDR3 region: CASSQARTTINNEQFF. The CDR3 DNA reads as TGTGCCAGCAGCCAAGCGAGAACAACTATTAACAATGAGCAGTTCTTC.

The CDR3 DNA reads as TGTGCCAGTGGACAGCTCTCCGGGGGGGGGTACGAGCAGTACGTC. This codes for CASGQLSGGGYEQYV. The chain combines TRBV6-1 with TRBJ2-7; 8 positions agree with TRBD2. CDR1 and CDR2 from the germline V gene are MNHNS and SASEGT. With V trimmed by 9 bases and J by 4 bases, 14 bases remained unmatched. There are 15 residues in the CDR3.

This chain links TRBV5-1 with TRBJ1-4, with no clear D. V was clipped by 0 bases and J by 13 bases, with 13 bases between them. CDR3 length: 13 amino acids. Germline values: CDR1 SGHRS, CDR2 YFSETQ. The CDR3 protein is CASSLAGIEGLFF. For the CDR3, the DNA is TGCGCCAGCAGCTTGGCCGGCATAGAGGGACTGTTTTTT.

This clone was observed once. The gene calls are TRBV2 and TRBJ1-5; 7 positions match TRBD1. The CDR3 is 15 amino acids. Germline assignment: CDR1 SNHLY and CDR2 FYNNEI. V was pared by 4 bases and J by 1 base, with 4 bases of the junction left unmatched. CDR3 amino acids: CASSGDSFSNQPQHF. The CDR3 bases are TGTGCCAGCAGTGGGGACAGTTTCAGCAATCAGCCCCAGCATTTT.

The CDR3 sequence is CASSLNTGELFF. In DNA form, the CDR3 reads TGTGCCAGCAGTCTGAACACCGGGGAGCTGTTTTTT. The chain links TRBV6-5 to TRBJ2-2; D remains unclear. Germline V gives CDR1 MNHEY, CDR2 SVGAGI. V lost 5 bases, J lost 1 base, and 2 bases lay in between. CDR3 size: 12 residues.

V and J are TRBV5-6 and TRBJ2-3; no firm D call. The CDR3 sequence is 14 residues long. From germline, CDR1 is SGHDT and CDR2 YYEEEE. Trimming pared 1 base from V and 8 bases from J, leaving 14 bases between. In nucleotides, the CDR3 is TGTGCCAGCAGCTTGTATAGCCCGTCCTCTACGCAGTATTTT. Translating gives CASSLYSPSSTQYF.

The V gene is TRBV6-1, the J gene TRBJ1-2; D gene unclear. Germline-derived CDR1 and CDR2 are MNHNS and SASEGT. The length of the CDR3 is 14 residues. V lost 7 bases, J lost 1 base, and 13 bases lay in between. Here the CDR3 DNA reads TGTGCCAGCATTCGAATTGGAGTTAACTATGGCTACACCTTC. Protein sequence: CASIRIGVNYGYTF.

The rearrangement joins TRBV19 to TRBJ2-6; D is possibly TRBD2 (5 bases). The V end was cut by 10 bases, the J end by 3 bases, with 16 bases between. CDR1 LNHDA and CDR2 SQIVND come from the germline V gene (reference sequence). The CDR3 covers 15 residues. The DNA of the CDR3 is TGTGCCACCAGACCCGGGGAGAGTGGGGCCAACGTCCTGACTTTC. Encoded protein: CATRPGESGANVLTF.

The V and J genes are TRBV2 and TRBJ1-1, with a weak D call TRBD1 (5 bases). The germline CDR1 and CDR2 sequences are SNHLY and FYNNEI. V gave up 6 bases and J gave up 1 base, with 12 bases separating them. CDR3 length: 14 amino acids. The CDR3 DNA is TGTGCCAGCAGGTTGACAGATACGAACACTGAAGCTTTCTTT. It translates to CASRLTDTNTEAFF.